A selection of T cell receptor beta chains follows, all from one sample in a study of blood T cell repertoires in COVID-19. Sequencing used immunoSEQ multiplex PCR; TCRdb keeps in-frame clones, though not all of them. The table lists around 100,000 clones, about four fifths of them singletons. Sequencing was performed on peripheral blood. The receptors originated from a human donor in a cohort sampled during active COVID-19. Each CDR3 is given with its conserved first and last residue. D genes are given only for firm matches. A row's size may be missing; if present it is once, few, many or a size class.

V gene	J gene	clone size	D gene	CDR3 DNA	CDR3 protein
TRBV6-1	TRBJ1-6	once	.	TGTGCCAGCAGTGAAAGGGAGGGTGGCTATAATTCACCCCTCCACTTT	CASSEREGGYNSPLHF
TRBV6-5	TRBJ1-3	.	.	TGTGCCAGCAGGAGCTCTGGAAACACCATATATTTT	CASRSSGNTIYF
TRBV3-1/TRBV3-2	TRBJ2-4	.	TRBD2	TGTGCCAGCAGCCAAGCGGGACTAGCGGGGGGGTTCATTCAGTACTTC	CASSQAGLAGGFIQYF
TRBV6-6	TRBJ2-5	.	.	TGTGCCAGCAGTTACGGCAGACATACAGACCAAGAGACCCAGTACTTC	CASSYGRHTDQETQYF
TRBV10-3	TRBJ2-7	few	.	TGTGCCATCAGTGAGAAAGGGGAGGTGAACGAGCAGTACTTC	CAISEKGEVNEQYF
TRBV7-6	TRBJ2-7	few	TRBD1	TGTGCCAGCAGCCCAACAACGGACAGGGGGCAGAGGGAGCAGTACTTC	CASSPTTDRGQREQYF
TRBV6-5	TRBJ1-4	.	TRBD1	TGTGCCAGCAGTAAACAGGGGCGAAATGAAAAACTGTTTTTT	CASSKQGRNEKLFF
TRBV19	TRBJ1-1	.	.	TGTGCCAGTAGTGGGGCTCGGACGAACACTGAAGCTTTCTTT	CASSGARTNTEAFF
TRBV6-5	TRBJ2-1	.	.	TGTGCCACCTTCATCCAGGGGTTATACAATGAGCAGTTCTTC	CATFIQGLYNEQFF
TRBV25-1	TRBJ2-2	few	TRBD2	TGTGCCAGCAGTGATTCTCTCTTAGCGGGGGGCCACACCGGGGAGCTGTTTTTT	CASSDSLLAGGHTGELFF
TRBV19	TRBJ2-2	few	TRBD2	TGTGCCAGTCGGACTAGCGGGCGGACGAACACCGGGGAGCTGTTTTTT	CASRTSGRTNTGELFF
TRBV7-2	TRBJ1-2	few	.	TGTGCCAGCAGCTCACTACTACAGGGTACCCATGGCTACACCTTC	CASSSLLQGTHGYTF
TRBV12-3/TRBV12-4	TRBJ1-5	.	.	TGTGCCAGCAGTTTAGGGACATATCAGCCCCAGCATTTT	CASSLGTYQPQHF
TRBV5-1	TRBJ2-7	.	TRBD2	TGCGCCAGCAGCTCCCCGGGGGGGACCTACGAGCAGTACTTC	CASSSPGGTYEQYF
TRBV12-3/TRBV12-4	TRBJ2-1	.	.	TGTGCCAGCAGTTTTTCGGTGAATGAGCAGTTCTTC	CASSFSVNEQFF
TRBV14	TRBJ2-2	.	.	TGTGCCAGCAGCCAAGTAGAGACCGGGGAGCTGTTTTTT	CASSQVETGELFF
TRBV3-1/TRBV3-2	TRBJ1-2	.	.	TGTGCCAGCAGCCAACTCGCCGGGAATGGCTACACCTTC	CASSQLAGNGYTF
TRBV10-1	TRBJ2-7	few	TRBD2	TGCGCCAGCAGTGAGTCCTCTCTGACTAGCGGGAGGTTCTACGAGCAGTACTTC	CASSESSLTSGRFYEQYF
TRBV3-1/TRBV3-2	TRBJ2-4	few	.	TGTGCCAGCAGCCCCAGGGAAGGCCATACCCGCCGCACTGACATTCAGTACTTC	CASSPREGHTRRTDIQYF
TRBV5-4	TRBJ2-1	.	TRBD2	TGTGCCAGCAGCTTGGCCCAACTAGCGGGAGGGCAGGGTGAGCAGTTCTTC	CASSLAQLAGGQGEQFF
TRBV13	TRBJ1-1	.	TRBD1	TGTGCCAGCAGCGCACAGACAGGGGGACTCGCTGAAGCTTTCTTT	CASSAQTGGLAEAFF
TRBV6-5	TRBJ1-1	.	TRBD1	TGTGCCAGCATTTACAGGGGAACTGATCGAAACACTGAAGCTTTCTTT	CASIYRGTDRNTEAFF
TRBV28	TRBJ2-7	.	TRBD2	TGTGCCAGCAGTTTACCGGCGGGAGTAGGCTACGAGCAGTACTTC	CASSLPAGVGYEQYF